This TCR beta chain stems from a study of blood T cells in healthy people across ages. The use of a sample-barcoded 5' primer and a J-beta primer mix characterized a second PCR of roughly 7 to 11 cycles. The template-switch adaptor was a 5' adaptor with 12 random nucleotides. It tagged each cDNA molecule. TCRdb recomputed calls from the 5' RACE reads with MiXCR, one row per CDR3 protein. The data hold 850,000 to 950,000 distinct CDR3 sequences, with more than 25% observed a single time. With each sample, at least 5.5 micrograms of total RNA were extracted. Turning to this clonotype: A much more abundant neighbour one base away suggests this may be a read error.

Sequencing was carried out using blood. This sequence originates from a woman older than 75 in good health.

As DNA, the CDR3 is TGTGCCAGCAGCCCTCTCAGGGGTCGCACCCAGCATTTT. Amino acid sequence: CASSPLRGRTQHF. V gene TRBV7-2 combines with J gene TRBJ1-5; TRBD1 is a possible D gene (6 bases). Trimming removed 5 bases at V and 11 bases at J, with 16 bases between. The CDR3 is 13 amino acids. Germline assignment: CDR1 SGHTA and CDR2 FQGNSA.